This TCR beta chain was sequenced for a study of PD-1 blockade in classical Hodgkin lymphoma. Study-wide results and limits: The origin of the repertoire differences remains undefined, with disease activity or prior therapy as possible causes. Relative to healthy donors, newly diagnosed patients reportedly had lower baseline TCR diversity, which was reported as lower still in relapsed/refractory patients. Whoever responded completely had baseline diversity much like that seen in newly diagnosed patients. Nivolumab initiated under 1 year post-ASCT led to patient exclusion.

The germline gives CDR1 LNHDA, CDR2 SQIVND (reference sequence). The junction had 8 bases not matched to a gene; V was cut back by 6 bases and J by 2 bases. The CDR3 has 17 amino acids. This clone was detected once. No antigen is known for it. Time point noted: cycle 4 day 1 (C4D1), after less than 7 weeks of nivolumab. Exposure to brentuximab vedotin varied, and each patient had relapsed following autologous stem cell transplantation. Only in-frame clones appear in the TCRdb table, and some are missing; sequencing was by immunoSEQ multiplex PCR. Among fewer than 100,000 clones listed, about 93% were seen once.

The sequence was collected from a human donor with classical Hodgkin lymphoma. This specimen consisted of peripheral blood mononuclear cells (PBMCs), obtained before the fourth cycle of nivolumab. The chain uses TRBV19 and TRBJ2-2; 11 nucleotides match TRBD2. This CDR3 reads CASRSPGLAGNTGELFF. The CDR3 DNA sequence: TGTGCCAGTAGATCCCCAGGACTAGCGGGTAACACCGGGGAGCTGTTTTTT.